This T cell receptor (beta chain) is from a study of beta chain features in type 1 diabetes (dated by TCRdb to 2017 to 2018). Describing the broader study: No differences in mean age, gender distribution, total cell number or subset yield were found between patients and healthy donors. A total of roughly 100 million sorted cells were examined across all samples, and a strong correlation was observed between cell number per subset and RNA yield. The study compared TCRB repertoires of sorted circulating CD4+ T cell subsets between recently diagnosed type 1 diabetes patients and matched healthy donors. Whereas all 30 or so donors provided naive and central memory subsets, regulatory and stem cell-like memory subsets were isolated from just 8 patients and roughly 8 healthy donors. The paper as a whole reports these results and caveats: Only small numbers of individuals were included in the HLA sub-analyses, which left unresolved whether HLA type had any influence on TCRB rearrangement. Shorter templates might have been favored by PCR, but patient and control samples were amplified and corrected together, so both groups would have been affected equally by any skew. At VDJ recombination sites, patients with type 1 diabetes made fewer insertions and deleted more nucleotides, a pattern implying thymic rearrangement abnormalities. A moderate but significant shortening of TCRB CDR3 length was observed in type 1 diabetes patients in all four CD4+ subsets. Naive, central memory and regulatory TCRB repertoires appeared to be more similar among patients than among healthy donors. Because cDNA was sequenced instead of genomic DNA, activated cells with high expression could be over-represented, although the groups did not differ in activation or CD3 levels.

The entire isolated RNA was reverse transcribed using the High Capacity cDNA Reverse Transcription Kit, and thus expressed TCRB transcripts were sequenced. Naive, central memory and regulatory T cell samples underwent deep immunoSEQ sequencing, averaging roughly 3.5 million total reads per sample. After sorted cells were lysed in RLT buffer, RNA was extracted with DNase-treated RNeasy Micro or Mini kits, with the choice depending on cell number. To prevent cross-contamination, every cell subset was processed on its own, while patient and healthy donor samples were processed together. The immunoSEQ multiplex PCR was used to amplify TCRB sequences from cDNA, yielding 87-bp fragments that span the CDR3 region. Amplicons were sequenced on the Illumina HiSeq platform. The published analysis was carried out like this. Synthetic template baselines were used to correct PCR bias computationally, reads within Hamming distance 2 were collapsed together, and singletons that could not be merged were discarded. By aligning reads against IMGT, V, D and J genes, CDR3 length, and insertions or deletions at six rearrangement sites were assigned. Within each subset, clonotype counts were normalized to sorted cell number, and only after that were true diversity and Gini coefficients computed with the tcR R package. Repertoire sharing was quantified using the overlap coefficient calculated on TCRB nucleotide sequences. Out-of-frame TCRB sequences from naive cells were analyzed as a proxy for the pre-selection repertoire. Imported from immuneACCESS, the table was reduced by TCRdb to in-frame sequences with V and J called. These copies leave out some clones; in studies compared against another copy, an unresolved V gene accounts for under half, and the cause of the remainder is not known. V and J calls and clone size are copied from that table; D and trimming were computed from the DNA. The sample has fewer than 250,000 clones on record, less than 15% of them singletons. The top ten clonotypes cover 0.025% to 0.03% of the sample.

Each donor gave one peripheral blood draw, averaging roughly 120 mL, which was collected into heparinised tubes. Using a panel that included CD45RO, CCR7, CD25, CD127, CD95 and CD27, naive, central memory, regulatory and stem cell-like memory CD4+ T cells were sorted on a BD FACSAria II. Every sorted population had a purity above 95%. PBMCs were isolated immediately by Lymphoprep density gradient centrifugation and stained directly without culture. So that batch effects would be minimized, each experiment stained and sorted samples in pairs, pairing one healthy donor with one patient. Remarks on this clone: Its specific antigen is unknown. No per-base quality is available; no much larger clone lies one base away.

The receptor's source is a woman aged 40 to 55 in good health. Sequences were obtained from naive CD4+ T cells from blood. Explained via the paper, the cell subset or site label denotes: true naive CD4+ T cells.

The CDR3 protein sequence reads: CASSPTQGTANYGYTF. The bases are TGTGCCAGCTCACCCACCCAAGGGACAGCTAACTATGGCTACACCTTC. The rearranged segments are TRBV18 and TRBJ1-2; 7 bases in the middle match TRBD1. Reading the germline V gene gives CDR1 KGHSH and CDR2 LQKENI. V is trimmed back by 3 bases and J by 0 bases, and the junction contains 7 bases that no gene match accounts for. The CDR3 holds 16 amino acids from the cysteine to the phenylalanine. Only the CDR3 region is kept as DNA, spanning 48 bases read in frame from base 1. The CDR3 plus the reference TRBV18 and TRBJ1-2 genes for the other parts give the full variable domain: NAGVMQNPRHLVRRRGQEARLRCSPMKGHSHVYWYRQLPEEGLKFMVYLQKENIIDESGMPKERFSAEFPKEGPSILRIQQVVRGDSAAYFCASSPTQGTANYGYTFGSGTRLTVV.